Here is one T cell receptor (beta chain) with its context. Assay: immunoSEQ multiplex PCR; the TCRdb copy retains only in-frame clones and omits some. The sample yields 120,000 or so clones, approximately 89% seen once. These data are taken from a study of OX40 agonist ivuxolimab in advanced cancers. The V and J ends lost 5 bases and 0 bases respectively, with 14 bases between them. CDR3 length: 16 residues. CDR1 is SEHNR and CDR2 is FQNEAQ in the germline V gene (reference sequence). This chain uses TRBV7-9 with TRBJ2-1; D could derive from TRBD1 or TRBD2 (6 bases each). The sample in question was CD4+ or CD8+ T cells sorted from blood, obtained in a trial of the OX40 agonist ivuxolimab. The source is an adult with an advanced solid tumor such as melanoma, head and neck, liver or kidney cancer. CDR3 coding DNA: TGTGCCAGCAGCCTCTCCGGGGGCCGCTCCTACAATGAGCAGTTCTTC. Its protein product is CASSLSGGRSYNEQFF.